The clone carrying this T cell receptor beta chain was seen only a few times. The antigen remains unidentified. TCRdb processed the reads anew with MiXCR; each CDR3 protein has one entry. The sample has under 850,000 distinct CDR3 sequences, about 30% seen once. The entry originates in a study of T cell repertoires in cytomegalovirus infection. Study-level background: Used in the study were CMV epitopes, some recently identified and HLA-C-restricted, others well-studied and HLA-B-restricted. Public TCR beta signatures provided an indication of both CMV infection and a matching HLA type.

Overall study results and limits: Ex vivo responses were dominated by HLA-C-restricted CMV-specific TCR beta clonotypes.

V was shortened by 1 base and J by 1 base, with 10 bases between the two germline ends. Germline CDR1 is SGHTA and CDR2 is FQGNSA. This CDR3 contains 15 residues. Sequences were derived from cultured PBMCs, sampled from culture after CMV antigen stimulation. The gene calls are TRBV7-2 and TRBJ2-5; D is unclear. The TCR sequence derives from a human donor in good health (CMV status not recorded). Some clones in this sample may be carry-over from other donors' samples. The chain's CDR3 is CASSLDRPSQETQYF. The DNA for the CDR3 is TGTGCCAGCAGCTTAGACAGACCATCCCAAGAGACCCAGTACTTC. The full variable domain, in which reference TRBV7-2 and TRBJ2-5 provide the parts outside the CDR3, is GAGVSQSPSNKVTEKGKDVELRCDPISGHTALYWYRQSLGQGLEFLIYFQGNSAPDKSGLPSDRFSAERTGGSVSTLTIQRTQQEDSAVYLCASSLDRPSQETQYFGPGTRLLVL.